These 10 T cell receptor beta chains came from one sample sequenced in a study of blood T cell repertoires in COVID-19. TCRdb's table, derived via immunoSEQ multiplex PCR, lists solely in-frame clones and lacks some. The sample includes about 40,000 clones, over 80% seen only once; the top ten take roughly 10%. Sequencing input: peripheral blood. The receptors derive from a woman aged 70-85 years with acute or convalescent COVID-19.

The chain combines TRBV12-3 or TRBV12-4 with TRBJ1-2, with D perhaps matching TRBD1 (5 bases). The CDR3 runs to 13 residues. V lost 7 bases and J lost 2, with 11 bases in between. CDR3 region: CASTRRGNYGYTF. The CDR3 coding sequence is TGTGCCAGCACCCGTCGGGGGAACTATGGCTACACCTTC.

The chain has TRBV28 and TRBJ2-1; 7 bases align to TRBD1. V lost 4 bases and J lost 8; bases outside the gene matches: 14. Germline CDR1 MDHEN, CDR2 SYDVKM. CDR3 length: 16 residues. For the CDR3, the DNA is TGTGCCAGCAGTTCGCCACTAGGGGGCATCGCGTATGAGCAGTTCTTC. Translated, it gives CASSSPLGGIAYEQFF.

The CDR3 here is CATSRDRETQYF. As DNA, the CDR3 is TGTGCCACCAGCCGGGATCGGGAGACCCAGTACTTC. The V gene is TRBV15, the J gene TRBJ2-5; D might be TRBD2 (5 bases). Germline CDR1 and CDR2: LNHNV and YYDKDF (reference sequence). V was cut by 5 bases and J by 5 bases, with 9 bases left in between. The CDR3 sequence is 12 residues long. Full variable domain (outside the CDR3, taken from reference TRBV15 and TRBJ2-5): DAMVIQNPRYQVTQFGKPVTLSCSQTLNHNVMYWYQQKSSQAPKLLFHYYDKDFNNEADTPDNFQSRRPNTSFCFLDIRSPGLGDTAMYLCATSRDRETQYFGPGTRLLVL.

The chain links TRBV5-1 to TRBJ1-3; 7 bases match TRBD1. The V gene's germline CDR1 is SGHRS and CDR2 YFSETQ. Trimming at V came to 4 bases and at J to 2 bases, leaving 6 bases not matched to a gene. This CDR3 region has 15 residues. The CDR3 here is CASSLGQVAGNTIYF. The CDR3 DNA sequence: TGCGCCAGCAGCCTAGGACAGGTTGCTGGAAACACCATATATTTT.

This rearrangement joins TRBV7-8 to TRBJ2-5, with D maybe TRBD2 (5 bases). The germline gives CDR1 SGHVS, CDR2 FQNEAQ. The CDR3 has 15 residues. V gave up 3 bases and J gave up 4 bases, with 15 bases separating them. CDR3 sequence: CASSFLSSRLETQYF. The CDR3 DNA sequence: TGTGCCAGCAGCTTTCTCTCTAGCAGGTTAGAGACCCAGTACTTC.

The V call is TRBV11-3, the J call TRBJ1-1; 7 bases align to TRBD1. V shed 5 bases and J 5 bases; nucleotides not matched to a gene: 11. Germline CDR1 and CDR2: SGHNT and YENEEA. CDR3 length: 15 amino acids. Written as DNA, the CDR3 is TGTGCCAGCAGCACACAACAGGGGTGGGGAACTGAAGCTTTCTTT. It yields the protein CASSTQQGWGTEAFF.

This clone was seen a few times. V gene TRBV4-2 combines with J gene TRBJ1-5; D not resolved. Looked up from germline, CDR1 is LGHNA and CDR2 is YNFKEQ. The CDR3 consists of 16 residues. Trimming took 0 bases from V and 2 from J, leaving 11 bases between them. DNA for the CDR3: TGTGCCAGCAGCCAAGATGGGAGCGCCGGCAATCAGCCCCAGCATTTT. Its protein is CASSQDGSAGNQPQHF.

The rearrangement uses TRBV5-6 and TRBJ1-6; D call uncertain. The CDR3 is made up of 13 amino acids. Per germline, CDR1 SGHDT and CDR2 YYEEEE. Trimming pared 1 base from V and 7 bases from J, leaving 6 bases between. This chain's CDR3 is CASSLLPNSPLHF. The CDR3 nucleotides are TGTGCCAGCAGCTTGCTCCCCAATTCACCCCTCCACTTT.

This sequence joins TRBV11-3 and TRBJ2-5; TRBD1 agrees at 8 bases. Germline loops: CDR1 SGHNT, CDR2 YENEEA. V lost 3 bases, J lost 1 base, and 4 bases stayed unmatched. The CDR3 consists of 15 residues. The CDR3 spells CASSFHGTGQETQYF. In DNA, the CDR3 is TGTGCCAGCAGCTTCCACGGGACAGGCCAAGAGACCCAGTACTTC. Filled out from reference TRBV11-3 and TRBJ2-5, the complete variable domain reads EAGVVQSPRYKIIEKKQPVAFWCNPISGHNTLYWYLQNLGQGPELLIRYENEEAVDDSQLPKDRFSAERLKGVDSTLKIQPAELGDSAVYLCASSFHGTGQETQYFGPGTRLLVL.

The chain links TRBV15 to TRBJ2-1, with 10 bases that match TRBD1. The germline V gene encodes CDR1 LNHNV and CDR2 YYDKDF (reference sequence). V lost 2 bases to trimming and J lost 9 bases; unmatched junction nucleotides: 13. The CDR3 consists of 17 residues. DNA for the CDR3: TGTGCCACCAGCAGATCTATCCGGGACAGGGGCGGTGGTGAGCAGTTCTTC. The encoded protein is CATSRSIRDRGGGEQFF.